Below, 32 T cell receptor beta chains from the same sample are listed, as sequenced in a study of beta chain features in type 1 diabetes. Sequencing targeted expressed TCRB transcripts, as all isolated RNA had been reverse transcribed. Here immunoSEQ multiplex PCR was the method, and the copy in TCRdb shows in-frame clones only, minus some. The profile covers about 260,000 clones, with roughly two thirds appearing a single time and 0.053% taken by the ten largest. Input material: naive CD4+ T cells from blood. These receptors all come from a young man in good health.

The V call is TRBV10-3, the J call TRBJ2-5, with a possible D match to TRBD1 (5 bases). There are 13 residues in the CDR3. The germline CDR1 and CDR2 sequences are ENHRY and SYGVKD. V lost 5 bases to trimming and J lost 1 base, with 8 bases between them. CDR3 bases: TGTGCCATCAGTTACAGGTCCCAAGAGACCCAGTACTTC. Its protein is CAISYRSQETQYF.

The chain recombines TRBV6-6 with TRBJ2-7; 10 bases align to TRBD1. The germline V gene has CDR1 MNHNY and CDR2 SVGAGI (reference sequence). With V trimmed by 6 bases and J by 5 bases, 7 bases remained unmatched. This CDR3 contains 14 residues. The CDR3 DNA reads TGTGCCAGCAGCCAAAGGGACAGGGGAGACGAGCAGTACTTC. Translating gives CASSQRDRGDEQYF.

The V and J genes are TRBV7-2 and TRBJ2-1; 10 bases match TRBD1. Germline V CDR1 and CDR2: SGHTA, FQGNSA. CDR3 length: 15 residues. The junction had 8 bases not matched to a gene; V was cut back by 5 bases and J by 7 bases. CDR3 DNA sequence: TGTGCCAGCAGCCAGGACAGGGGGGTGAGGAATGAGCAGTTCTTC. Translating it yields CASSQDRGVRNEQFF.

This clone was observed a handful of times. The chain has TRBV13 and TRBJ1-2; 9 bases line up with TRBD1. Germline-derived CDR1 and CDR2 are PRHDT and FYEKMQ (reference sequence). The CDR3 runs to 15 residues. Trimming cost V 5 bases and J 5 bases; bases outside gene matches: 9. CDR3 sequence: CASSNWDRVQYGYTF. Here the CDR3 DNA reads TGTGCCAGCAGCAACTGGGACAGGGTGCAATATGGCTACACCTTC.

This clone was detected only a few times. This chain uses TRBV30 with TRBJ1-5; possibly TRBD1 for D (6 bases). The CDR3 loop spans 12 amino acids. V dropped 5 bases and J dropped 2 bases, with 7 bases sitting between them. The germline V gene has CDR1 GTSNPN and CDR2 SVGIG (reference sequence). CDR3 protein: CAWGGGNQPQHF. The CDR3 nucleotides read TGTGCCTGGGGGGGCGGCAATCAGCCCCAGCATTTT.

This clone was observed a single time. CDR3 residues: CASSLASDYEQYF. CDR3 DNA: TGTGCCAGCAGTTTGGCTAGCGACTACGAGCAGTACTTC. The rearrangement uses TRBV28 and TRBJ2-7, with a weak D call TRBD2 (6 bases). The CDR3 sequence is 13 residues long. V lost 3 bases and J lost 3, with 9 bases in between. Per germline, CDR1 MDHEN and CDR2 SYDVKM.

The chain joins TRBV30 to TRBJ1-1, with D possibly being TRBD1 (5 bases). V lost 3 bases, J lost 4 bases, and 12 bases lay in between. Germline V lookup: CDR1 GTSNPN, CDR2 SVGIG (reference sequence). This CDR3 contains 13 residues. CDR3 protein: CAWSTREGTEAFF. The CDR3 DNA sequence: TGTGCCTGGAGCACCAGGGAGGGCACTGAAGCTTTCTTT.

As DNA, the CDR3 is TGCGCCAGCAGCCGGGGGGCAGATACGCAGTATTTT. Amino acids: CASSRGADTQYF. The rearrangement joins TRBV5-1 to TRBJ2-3, with 7 bases that match TRBD2. The germline V gene encodes CDR1 SGHRS and CDR2 YFSETQ. The CDR3 is 12 amino acids. V lost 4 bases, J lost 4 bases, and 0 bases stayed unmatched. Full variable domain (outside the CDR3, taken from reference TRBV5-1 and TRBJ2-3): KAGVTQTPRYLIKTRGQQVTLSCSPISGHRSVSWYQQTPGQGLQFLFEYFSETQRNKGNFPGRFSGRQFSNSRSEMNVSTLELGDSALYLCASSRGADTQYFGPGTRLTVL.

The chain recombines TRBV29-1 with TRBJ1-2; D may be TRBD1 (5 bases). CDR1 SQVTM and CDR2 ANQGSEA come from the germline V gene. V was pared by 4 bases and J by 3 bases, with 9 bases between. This CDR3 region has 12 residues. The CDR3 reads CSVVGGDYGYTF. The CDR3, as DNA: TGCAGCGTTGTTGGAGGGGACTATGGCTACACCTTC.

This chain links TRBV20-1 with TRBJ2-7; perhaps TRBD1 as D (7 bases). The CDR3 length is 11 residues. Germline loops: CDR1 DFQATT, CDR2 SNEGSKA (reference sequence). Trimming shortened V by 5 bases and J by 11 bases, and 16 bases separated the two germline ends. The CDR3 coding sequence is TGCAGTGCTTCCCAGGGAGGACAGGAGTACTTC. Translated, it gives CSASQGGQEYF.

J is TRBJ2-1 and V is TRBV29-1; 7 nucleotides match TRBD2. CDR3 length: 13 residues. V lost 8 bases, J lost 0 bases, and 4 bases stayed unmatched. Germline V gene lookup returns CDR1 SQVTM and CDR2 ANQGSEA. CDR3 nucleotide sequence: TGCAGCAAACGCGGGAGCTCCTACAATGAGCAGTTCTTC. It encodes CSKRGSSYNEQFF.

The rearrangement joins TRBV7-6 to TRBJ2-5, with unresolved D. The CDR3 runs to 13 residues. Germline CDR1 reads SGHVS; CDR2 reads FNYEAQ. The V and J ends lost 8 bases and 4 bases respectively, with 14 bases between them. The CDR3 region has the DNA TGTGCCAGCTCTTCGGCTGGGTTAGAGACCCAGTACTTC. Translating it yields CASSSAGLETQYF.

This clone was seen only a few times. This chain uses TRBV9 with TRBJ1-6; D remains ambiguous. The CDR3 is 15 residues long. Germline V gives CDR1 SGDLS, CDR2 YYNGEE. The V gene lost 3 bases and the J gene lost 3 bases, with 10 bases spanning the gap. For the CDR3, the DNA is TGTGCCAGCAGCGGGAGGACGGACTATAATTCACCCCTCCACTTT. It codes for CASSGRTDYNSPLHF.

The chain carries TRBV11-2 and TRBJ2-6; TRBD1 might be the D (5 bases). The V gene's germline CDR1 is SGHAT and CDR2 FQNNGV. Between the trimmed V and J ends, which lost 5 bases and 1 base, there was a span of 12 bases. The CDR3 contains 16 residues. For the CDR3, the DNA is TGTGCCAGCAGCCCAGGGATTGGGTCTGGGGCCAACGTCCTGACTTTC. It codes for CASSPGIGSGANVLTF.

CDR3 in DNA: TGTGCCAGCAGCTTAGGCCCGTTAACCTACGAGCAGTACTTC. It translates to CASSLGPLTYEQYF. This rearrangement joins TRBV11-2 to TRBJ2-7; no firm D call. This CDR3 contains 14 residues. Looked up from germline, CDR1 is SGHAT and CDR2 is FQNNGV. V was trimmed by 1 base and J by 2 bases, leaving 9 bases between them.

This clone has only a few counts. The V gene is TRBV9, the J gene TRBJ2-3; D remains unclear. The CDR3 is made up of 15 amino acids. Germline CDR1 and CDR2: SGDLS and YYNGEE. Trimming shortened V by 0 bases and J by 2 bases, and 10 bases separated the two germline ends. The CDR3 DNA is TGTGCCAGCAGCGTAGATACACAATTCACAGATACGCAGTATTTT. Residues: CASSVDTQFTDTQYF.

The chain uses TRBV30 and TRBJ2-3; TRBD2 is a possible D gene (6 bases). Trimming removed 1 base at V and 5 bases at J, with 10 bases between. CDR3 size: 13 residues. Germline V gene lookup returns CDR1 GTSNPN and CDR2 SVGIG (reference sequence). The CDR3 spells CAWSAGARDTQYF. CDR3 nucleotide sequence: TGTGCCTGGAGTGCGGGAGCTAGAGATACGCAGTATTTT.

This sequence joins TRBV5-6 and TRBJ2-3; possibly TRBD1 or TRBD2 for D (5 bases each). Trimming stripped 2 bases from V and 4 bases from J, with 11 bases between. From germline, CDR1 is SGHDT and CDR2 YYEEEE. This CDR3 region has 14 residues. The CDR3 loop reads CASSFGAGADTQYF. CDR3 in DNA: TGTGCCAGCAGCTTCGGGGCCGGGGCAGATACGCAGTATTTT.

The chain combines TRBV5-1 with TRBJ2-4; TRBD1 agrees at 7 bases. Losses at the gene ends were 3 bases for V and 5 bases for J; bases not matched to a gene: 17. Germline V gives CDR1 SGHRS, CDR2 YFSETQ. The CDR3 contains 18 residues. The CDR3 is CASSSGQALALDQNIQYF. In DNA, the CDR3 is TGCGCCAGCAGCTCAGGACAGGCCCTGGCTTTGGACCAAAACATTCAGTACTTC. The full variable domain, with the rest looked up from reference TRBV5-1 and TRBJ2-4, is KAGVTQTPRYLIKTRGQQVTLSCSPISGHRSVSWYQQTPGQGLQFLFEYFSETQRNKGNFPGRFSGRQFSNSRSEMNVSTLELGDSALYLCASSSGQALALDQNIQYFGAGTRLSVL.

This chain uses TRBV29-1 with TRBJ1-1; D not certain. The CDR3 loop spans 13 amino acids. Trimming removed 2 bases at V and 5 bases at J, with 12 bases between. Germline CDR1 and CDR2: SQVTM and ANQGSEA. As DNA, the CDR3 is TGCAGCGTTGAAAGGGTAGTAAATACTGAAGCTTTCTTT. Its translation is CSVERVVNTEAFF.

V gene TRBV6-5 combines with J gene TRBJ2-1; maybe TRBD1 (6 bases). Germline lookup yields CDR1 MNHEY and CDR2 SVGAGI. CDR3 length: 13 amino acids. Deletions cut 6 bases from V and 3 bases from J, with 9 bases between. CDR3 sequence reads: CASSTDSYNEQFF. As DNA, the CDR3 is TGTGCCAGCAGCACGGACAGCTACAATGAGCAGTTCTTC.

The V gene is TRBV9, the J gene TRBJ2-3; no reliable D call. This CDR3 spans 14 amino acids. Germline V gene lookup returns CDR1 SGDLS and CDR2 YYNGEE. Trimming shortened V by 4 bases and J by 6 bases, and 15 bases separated the two germline ends. CDR3 in amino acids: CASSLKGTPDTQYF. DNA for the CDR3: TGTGCCAGCAGCCTCAAGGGAACCCCGGATACGCAGTATTTT.

This chain uses TRBV30 with TRBJ2-3; D is unclear. Deletions cut 0 bases from V and 5 bases from J, with 15 bases between. Germline-derived CDR1 and CDR2 are GTSNPN and SVGIG (reference sequence). The CDR3 loop spans 15 amino acids. CDR3 sequence: CAWSVGASSVDTQYF. In DNA form, the CDR3 reads TGTGCCTGGAGTGTCGGCGCGTCGTCGGTAGATACGCAGTATTTT.

This clone has just a few counts. V usage is TRBV29-1 and J usage is TRBJ2-3; D gene uncertain. V lost 4 bases and J lost 6, with 5 bases in between. The CDR3 is 10 amino acids. In germline, CDR1 is SQVTM, CDR2 ANQGSEA. Here the CDR3 DNA reads TGCAGCGTTGGTGTTGATACGCAGTATTTT. It is translated as CSVGVDTQYF.

In this sample, this clone turned up a few times. The chain has TRBV30 and TRBJ2-3, with a possible D match to TRBD2 (5 bases). Between the trimmed V and J ends, which lost 5 bases and 3 bases, there was a span of 12 bases. This CDR3 region has 13 residues. CDR1 is GTSNPN, CDR2 SVGIG, per germline (reference sequence). The CDR3 reads CAWCSGKTDTQYF. In nucleotides, the CDR3 is TGTGCCTGGTGTTCGGGGAAAACAGATACGCAGTATTTT.

This chain uses TRBV10-3 with TRBJ2-5; tentative D call: TRBD2 (6 bases). V was shortened by 8 bases and J by 3 bases, with 13 bases between the two germline ends. In germline, CDR1 is ENHRY, CDR2 SYGVKD. This CDR3 is built from 13 residues. The CDR3 coding sequence is TGTGCCATCTCGAGTCGCGGGGAAGAGACCCAGTACTTC. Encoded protein: CAISSRGEETQYF.

The V and J genes are TRBV7-2 and TRBJ2-1, with TRBD2 matching 7 bases. Germline lookup yields CDR1 SGHTA and CDR2 FQGNSA. The CDR3 consists of 13 residues. J gave up 10 bases and V 3 bases, and 6 bases lay outside the gene matches. DNA for the CDR3: TGTGCCAGCAGCTTGCGGCGGGAGAGCGAGCAGTTCTTC. Protein sequence: CASSLRRESEQFF.

The V gene is TRBV29-1, the J gene TRBJ2-7; no clear D gene. Trimming shortened V by 4 bases and J by 1 base, and 11 bases separated the two germline ends. CDR3 size: 13 residues. CDR1 SQVTM and CDR2 ANQGSEA come from the germline V gene. CDR3 residues: CSVVEAYSYEQYF. CDR3 sequence (DNA): TGCAGCGTTGTTGAAGCGTATTCCTACGAGCAGTACTTC.

This clone showed up just a few times. This chain connects TRBV5-1 to TRBJ2-5; TRBD2 aligns across 10 bases. Germline V gene lookup returns CDR1 SGHRS and CDR2 YFSETQ. V lost 0 bases, J lost 2 bases, and 4 bases stayed unmatched. The CDR3 runs 16 residues. The chain's CDR3 is CASSLASTSGQETQYF. The CDR3 DNA sequence: TGCGCCAGCAGCTTGGCATCGACTAGCGGGCAAGAGACCCAGTACTTC.

The chain couples TRBV30 to TRBJ2-5; 8 bases map to TRBD1. Germline-derived CDR1 and CDR2 are GTSNPN and SVGIG (reference sequence). The CDR3 consists of 14 residues. J gave up 5 bases and V 2 bases, and 7 bases lay outside the gene matches. CDR3 in amino acids: CAWSLGRGPETQYF. In nucleotides, the CDR3 is TGTGCCTGGAGTCTCGGCAGGGGGCCGGAGACCCAGTACTTC.

This chain links TRBV10-3 with TRBJ2-1, with D possibly being TRBD2 (6 bases). The V and J ends lost 7 bases and 6 bases respectively, with 10 bases between them. The CDR3 covers 12 residues. Germline CDR1 reads ENHRY; CDR2 reads SYGVKD. The CDR3 protein is CAIKGGTNEQFF. The CDR3 nucleotides are TGTGCCATCAAAGGCGGGACCAATGAGCAGTTCTTC.

V usage is TRBV18 and J usage is TRBJ2-5, with 12 bases aligning to TRBD2. The V gene end was trimmed by 6 bases and the J gene end by 4 bases; junction bases not matched to a gene: 12. Germline V lookup: CDR1 KGHSH, CDR2 LQKENI. The CDR3 has 17 amino acids. The CDR3 is CASSLGPGLAGRETQYF. In DNA, the CDR3 is TGTGCCAGCTCTCTCGGACCGGGACTAGCGGGTCGAGAGACCCAGTACTTC.